This T cell receptor beta chain derives from a study of response to subunit inactivated influenza vaccine. A note on this clonotype: Antigen: not known.

TCRdb itself ran the RT-PCR reads through MiXCR, one entry per CDR3 protein. The sample lists approximately 730,000 distinct CDR3 sequences, more than 11% occurring once. General study findings and limits: Researchers suggested that each seasonal influenza vaccination recruits few new T cells.

Germline assignment: CDR1 SGHRS and CDR2 YFSETQ. The CDR3 contains 17 residues. V lost 2 bases and J lost 0, with 14 bases in between. The specimen was PBMCs from blood, collected 14 days before vaccination. The chain couples TRBV5-1 to TRBJ1-4; unclear D gene. This TCR was recovered from a man between 50 and 59 years old who received an inactivated influenza vaccine. This CDR3 reads CASSFFARSTTNEKLFF. CDR3 sequence (DNA): TGCGCCAGCAGCTTTTTTGCTCGGTCTACAACTAATGAAAAACTGTTTTTT.